A selection of T cell receptor beta chains follows, all from one sample in a study of CD8+CD57+ T cells in acquired aplastic anemia. One entry per CDR3 protein, called by TCRdb with MiXCR from the reads. The repertoire holds some 190,000 distinct CDR3 sequences, with just over 45% as singletons. Sequencing input: sorted CD4+, CD8+, or CD8+CD57+ T cells (not recorded which) from PBMCs. The receptors were sampled from a human donor in good health. The CDR3 runs from the conserved cysteine through the conserved F or W. D genes are given only for firm matches.

v_call d_call cdr3_aa
TRBV6-4 NA CANGTLRQALSQITDTQYF
TRBV11-1 NA CASSSETRRNEQFF
TRBV25-1 NA CASSHLGGGGNYGYTF
TRBV29-1 NA CSVFGGTTYEQYF
TRBV28 TRBD1 CASSFNPRDRLQHF
TRBV7-2 TRBD1 CASSGDRGSYNEQFF
TRBV15 NA CATSVGAKNIQYF
TRBV20-1 NA CSAREGGAMETQYF
TRBV29-1 TRBD2 CSVASSGNNEQFF
TRBV6-2/TRBV6-3 NA CASSYSNRRFSSYNEQFF
TRBV3-1 TRBD2 CASSPRTSGGTPQETQYF
TRBV24-1 NA CATSVTGFYGYTF
TRBV7-2 TRBD1 CASSYQTGSAETQYF
TRBV3-1 TRBD2 CASSTGTSNSEQYF
TRBV6-7 TRBD2 CASSPVLSSGSSYEQYF
TRBV4-3 TRBD1 CASSQEPGQGGLGELFF
TRBV4-1 TRBD1 CASSQGGTGAPDTQYF
TRBV19 NA CASSPRPEAGAFF
TRBV6-5 NA CASSWQGQFNEKLFF
TRBV7-2 NA CASSLSAETQYF
TRBV11-2 NA CASSLLPSSGTTNYGYTF
TRBV18 NA CASSPSQGWEETQYF
TRBV19 TRBD1 CASSIATGDEQYF
TRBV19 TRBD2 CASSFSGRGETQYF
TRBV24-1 TRBD1 CATSGGGAGYEQYF
TRBV20-1 TRBD2 CSATITSGRNSYEQYF
TRBV5-1 TRBD1 CASSESGTGACEQYF
TRBV19 NA CASSMMGNEKLFF
TRBV5-1 TRBD2 CASSLARRGGHEQFF
TRBV20-1 NA CSARGTTYGYTF
TRBV7-7 TRBD2 CASSADGSGSGETQYF
TRBV11-3 TRBD1 CASSPDRGHF
TRBV15 NA CATSRDSIVANYGYTF
TRBV10-2 NA CASSPTPSYEQYF
TRBV5-1 NA CASSLPRWGEQFF